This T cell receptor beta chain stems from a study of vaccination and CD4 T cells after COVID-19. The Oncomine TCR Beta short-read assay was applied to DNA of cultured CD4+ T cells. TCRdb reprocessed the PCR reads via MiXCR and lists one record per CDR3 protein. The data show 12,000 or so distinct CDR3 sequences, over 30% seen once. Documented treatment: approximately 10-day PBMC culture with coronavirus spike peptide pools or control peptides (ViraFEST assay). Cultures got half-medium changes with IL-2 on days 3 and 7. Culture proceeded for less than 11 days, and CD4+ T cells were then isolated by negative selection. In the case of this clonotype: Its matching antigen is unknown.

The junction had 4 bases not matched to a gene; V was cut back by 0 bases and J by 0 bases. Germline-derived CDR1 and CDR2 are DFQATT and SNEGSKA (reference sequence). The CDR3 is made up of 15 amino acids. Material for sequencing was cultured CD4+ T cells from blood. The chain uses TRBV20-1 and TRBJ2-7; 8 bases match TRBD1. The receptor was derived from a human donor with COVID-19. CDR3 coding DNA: TGCAGTGCTAGAGATGGTCAGGGGGCCTCCTACGAGCAGTACTTC. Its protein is CSARDGQGASYEQYF.